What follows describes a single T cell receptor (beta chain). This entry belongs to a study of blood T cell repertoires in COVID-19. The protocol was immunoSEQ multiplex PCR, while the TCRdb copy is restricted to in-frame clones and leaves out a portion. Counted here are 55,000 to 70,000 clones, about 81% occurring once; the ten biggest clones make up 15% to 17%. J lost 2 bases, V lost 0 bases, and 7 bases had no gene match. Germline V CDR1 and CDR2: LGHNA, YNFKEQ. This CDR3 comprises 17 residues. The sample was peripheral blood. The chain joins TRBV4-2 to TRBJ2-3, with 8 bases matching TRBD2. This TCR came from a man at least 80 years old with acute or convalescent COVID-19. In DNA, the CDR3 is TGTGCCAGCAGCCAAGACAACAGAGCGGGGGACACAGATACGCAGTATTTT. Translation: CASSQDNRAGDTDTQYF.